The TCR beta chain described here comes from a study of read filtering for tumor transcriptome and immune sequencing. Study summary: Mean patient age was roughly 70 years, range 47 to 80; some 17 male, 11 to 15 female. Whole-transcriptome libraries were prepared after DNase treatment. Study-level points and caveats: Dropping single-read clonotypes raised IR-seq and RNA-seq shared-clonotype correlation.

Worth noting for this clonotype: Its specificity is unknown.

From about 0.4 ug of RNA, a library with molecular barcoded alpha/delta and beta/gamma adaptors was made. TCRdb analysed the reads with MiXCR anew, one entry per CDR3 protein. The sample carries over 35,000 distinct CDR3 sequences, 12% recorded once. Sequenced input: a population of CD138-negative cells sorted from bone marrow. This clonotype was sampled from a donor older than 35 with multiple myeloma.

The CDR3 here is CASSPINTGELFF. In DNA form, the CDR3 reads TGTGCCAGCAGCCCTATTAACACCGGGGAGCTGTTTTTT. The chain uses TRBV5-5 and TRBJ2-2, with D unclear. The ends were cut back, 4 bases at V and 2 bases at J, with 6 bases in the middle. This CDR3 region has 13 residues. Germline V gives CDR1 SGHKS, CDR2 YYEKEE (reference sequence). Drawing the rest from reference TRBV5-5 and TRBJ2-2, the complete variable domain is DAGVTQSPTHLIKTRGQQVTLRCSPISGHKSVSWYQQVLGQGPQFIFQYYEKEERGRGNFPDRFSARQFPNYSSELNVNALLLGDSALYLCASSPINTGELFFGEGSRLTVL.